The following is a T cell receptor beta chain sequence with its context. Its specificity is unknown. Clones were sequenced by immunoSEQ multiplex PCR, and TCRdb holds only the in-frame ones, with some missing. The profile shows 150,000 to 200,000 clones, 90% to 95% of them singletons. This sample is drawn from a study of T cell responses to AZD1222 COVID-19 vaccine. Findings and caveats of the study: Only five or six individuals given AZD1222 were seropositive at baseline. Once two AZD1222 doses were given, Spike-specific TCR breadth and depth went up. Dominant CD4 TCR responses targeted spike regions 160-218 and 743-854.

The clonotype was recovered from an adult who received the MenACWY meningococcal vaccine as a control. The specimen comprised peripheral blood, sampled 28 days after the second dose of the MenACWY control vaccine.

The CDR3 protein is CATSDQGAGGTEAFF. CDR3 nucleotides: TGTGCCACCAGTGATCAAGGGGCCGGAGGGACTGAAGCTTTCTTT. This chain joins TRBV24-1 and TRBJ1-1; maybe TRBD1 (5 bases). V was shortened by 3 bases and J by 5 bases, with 15 bases between the two germline ends. Germline assignment: CDR1 KGHDR and CDR2 SFDVKD. The CDR3 covers 15 residues.